The text below deals with one TCR beta chain. Its target is not known. Using immunoSEQ multiplex PCR, the repertoire was profiled, and TCRdb retains in-frame clones only, with some absent. Of about 11,000 clones detected, less than 75% appear once; the ten largest clones hold approximately 10%. CDR3 size: 14 residues. CDR1 and CDR2 from the germline V gene are SGHTS and YDEGEE. V was cut by 1 base and J by 1 base, with 8 bases left in between. This sample stems from a study of CD4+ T cells in melanoma. Broader study findings: CD8+ T cell, macrophage and B cell function reportedly correlated with neoantigen-specific CD4+ T cells. Neoantigen-specific CD4+ T cells in melanoma reportedly had diverse differentiation states.

The source is a human donor with melanoma. The sample taken for sequencing was cells from a culture (not recorded whether cultured in vitro). The chain uses TRBV5-8 and TRBJ1-1, with D uncertain. CDR3 in amino acids: CASSLWIGNTEAFF. The CDR3 DNA follows: TGTGCCAGCAGCTTGTGGATCGGGAACACTGAAGCTTTCTTT. Variable domain in full (rest from reference TRBV5-8 and TRBJ1-1): EAGVTQSPTHLIKTRGQQATLRCSPISGHTSVYWYQQALGLGLQFLLWYDEGEERNRGNFPPRFSGRQFPNYSSELNVNALELEDSALYLCASSLWIGNTEAFFGQGTRLTVV.